Below are 20 T cell receptor beta chains sequenced from a single sample in a study of regulatory T cells in long-lasting Graves disease. Building of the TCR beta libraries involved iRepertoire HTBI primers and Arm-PCR of CDR3 regions. TCRdb used MiXCR to reprocess the multiplex PCR reads, holding one entry per CDR3 protein. The data contain approximately 290,000 distinct CDR3 sequences, 22% of them seen just once; the ten biggest clones take up approximately 60%. Time point defined: persistent/refractory GD, antithyroid drugs over 5 years with positive TRAb. The TCR library was made from RNA that had been extracted from PBMCs in TRIzol. The source was peripheral blood mononuclear cells (PBMCs), collected when the disease was refractory, from a patient treated with antithyroid drugs. The receptors were gathered from a female donor with Graves disease.

The chain couples TRBV27 to TRBJ2-2, with D perhaps given as TRBD1 or TRBD2 (6 bases each). The CDR3 has 15 residues. CDR1 is MNHEY and CDR2 is SMNVEV in the germline V gene (reference sequence). Trimming shortened V by 5 bases and J by 8 bases, and 18 bases separated the two germline ends. The DNA for the CDR3 is TGTGCCAGCAGTATCACCGGGACGGGGGCGGGGGAGCTGTTTTTT. It is translated as CASSITGTGAGELFF.

The chain couples TRBV3-1 to TRBJ2-1, with D perhaps matching TRBD2 (6 bases). This CDR3 is 17 amino acids long. V was pared by 4 bases and J by 2 bases, with 18 bases between. In germline, CDR1 is LGHDT, CDR2 YNNKEL (reference sequence). This CDR3 reads CASSLLRSGQAYNEQFF. The CDR3 coding sequence is TGTGCCAGCAGCCTCCTTCGTAGCGGTCAGGCCTACAATGAGCAGTTCTTC.

The V and J genes are TRBV5-1 and TRBJ1-1; no definite D call. This CDR3 has 13 amino acids. V was shortened by 3 bases and J by 0 bases, with 6 bases between the two germline ends. The germline V gene encodes CDR1 SGHRS and CDR2 YFSETQ. CDR3 coding DNA: TGCGCCAGCAGCTCCGGAATGAACACTGAAGCTTTCTTT. Amino acids: CASSSGMNTEAFF.

This clonotype showed up just a few times. The CDR3 loop reads CASRGPWGTYEQYF. CDR3 nucleotides: TGTGCCAGCAGGGGGCCGTGGGGGACCTACGAGCAGTACTTC. This chain uses TRBV7-9 with TRBJ2-7; perhaps D is TRBD1 or TRBD2 (5 bases each). Germline V CDR1 and CDR2: SEHNR, FQNEAQ (reference sequence). The V end lost 6 bases, the J end lost 2 bases, and 14 bases lay between the germline ends. The CDR3 spans 14 residues.

The gene calls are TRBV20-1 and TRBJ2-4, with a tentative D call TRBD1 (6 bases). Germline assignment: CDR1 DFQATT and CDR2 SNEGSKA (reference sequence). This CDR3 spans 15 amino acids. The ends were cut back, 6 bases at V and 8 bases at J, with 23 bases in the middle. The CDR3 nucleotides are TGCAGTGCCCCCCCCCCGGGACAACTGGTGGACATTCAGTACTTC. Amino acid sequence: CSAPPPGQLVDIQYF.

The rearrangement links TRBV7-2 to TRBJ1-1; tentatively, D is TRBD1 (6 bases). V was trimmed by 3 bases and J by 5 bases, leaving 13 bases between them. CDR3 size: 14 residues. CDR1 is SGHTA and CDR2 is FQGNSA in the germline V gene. This CDR3 is CASSFTLQGTEAFF. The CDR3 DNA reads as TGTGCCAGCAGCTTTACGCTGCAGGGGACTGAAGCTTTCTTT.

This clonotype was recorded at least ten times. CDR3: CASSVGLAGDTGELFF. As DNA, the CDR3 is TGTGCCAGCAGCGTGGGACTAGCGGGGGACACCGGGGAGCTGTTTTTT. V gene TRBV11-2 combines with J gene TRBJ2-2, with 14 positions matching TRBD2. The ends lost 5 bases at V and 3 bases at J; junction bases unmatched: 2. The CDR3 runs to 16 residues. The germline CDR1 and CDR2 sequences are SGHAT and FQNNGV.

In regard to this clonotype: This may be a read error: a much more frequent sequence differs by one nucleotide. V gene TRBV20-1 combines with J gene TRBJ2-7; 7 nucleotides match TRBD1. The CDR3 sequence is 12 residues long. Unmatched junction bases numbered 0, after V lost 2 bases and J lost 2 bases. The germline gives CDR1 DFQATT, CDR2 SNEGSKA (reference sequence). CDR3 in DNA: TGCAGTGCTAGAACAGGGGCCTACGAGCAGTACTTC. Translation: CSARTGAYEQYF.

There are a few counts of this clonotype. Given a much more abundant clone one base away, this may be a read error. The genes are TRBV27 and TRBJ2-7; 10 bases agree with TRBD2. Looked up from germline, CDR1 is MNHEY and CDR2 is SMNVEV (reference sequence). CDR3 length equals 15 residues. V trimming: 6 bases; J trimming: 1 base; junction bases outside the gene matches: 6. CDR3 protein: CASSGTSAPSYEQYF. The CDR3 region has the DNA TGTGCCAGCAGCGGGACTAGCGCCCCTTCCTACGAGCAGTACTTC.

This clonotype has only a few counts. Written as DNA, the CDR3 is TGTGCCAGCAGTCCCCAGACAGGGTCCAGGGAAAAACTGTTTTTT. Its translation is CASSPQTGSREKLFF. The V and J genes are TRBV27 and TRBJ1-4; TRBD1 agrees at 7 bases. This CDR3 spans 15 amino acids. Trimming took 5 bases from V and 8 from J; bases not matched to a gene: 11. The germline gives CDR1 MNHEY, CDR2 SMNVEV (reference sequence).

The chain carries TRBV5-5 and TRBJ2-1; the D is unclear. Trimming cost V 5 bases and J 8 bases, with 8 bases left between them. The CDR3 length is 11 residues. Germline CDR1 SGHKS, CDR2 YYEKEE (reference sequence). This CDR3 reads CASSWYDEQFF. The CDR3 DNA reads TGTGCCAGCAGTTGGTACGATGAGCAGTTCTTC.

This clonotype was recorded a few times. This chain uses TRBV6-1 with TRBJ2-4; a possible D gene is TRBD2 (6 bases). The CDR3 sequence is 18 residues long. V gave up 5 bases and J gave up 10 bases, with 30 bases separating them. From germline, CDR1 is MNHNS and CDR2 SASEGT. This CDR3 is CASSPPVPGLVGMGIQYF. In DNA, the CDR3 is TGTGCCAGCAGTCCCCCGGTTCCGGGACTCGTAGGAATGGGGATTCAGTACTTC.

This clonotype appeared many times. V is TRBV6-2 or TRBV6-3 and J is TRBJ2-7; 10 bases agree with TRBD1. This CDR3 is built from 15 residues. V was clipped by 5 bases and J by 4 bases; unmatched bases: 8. Germline V gene lookup returns CDR1 MNHEY and CDR2 SVGEGT. The CDR3, as DNA: TGTGCCAGCAGTAAGACCGGGACAGGGGAATACGAGCAGTACTTC. Translation gives CASSKTGTGEYEQYF.

This clonotype was observed many times. This rearrangement joins TRBV28 to TRBJ2-7, with TRBD1 matching over 9 bases. With V trimmed by 6 bases and J by 2 bases, 5 bases remained unmatched. The CDR3 length is 14 residues. CDR1 is MDHEN, CDR2 SYDVKM, per germline. The DNA of the CDR3 is TGTGCCAGCAGCCCGACAGGGGGAGCCTACGAGCAGTACTTC. This codes for CASSPTGGAYEQYF.

A few counts support this clonotype. J is TRBJ1-1 and V is TRBV5-1, with D perhaps TRBD1 (5 bases). The germline V gene encodes CDR1 SGHRS and CDR2 YFSETQ. There are 14 residues in the CDR3. The V end was cut by 0 bases, the J end by 7 bases, with 13 bases between. The CDR3 DNA reads as TGCGCCAGCAGCTTGGTGGGGGGAACTGGTGAAGCTTTCTTT. It yields the protein CASSLVGGTGEAFF.

This clonotype was recorded once. This chain uses TRBV10-3 with TRBJ2-3; no definite D call. Trimming pared 0 bases from V and 3 bases from J, leaving 4 bases between. The germline gives CDR1 ENHRY, CDR2 SYGVKD. The CDR3 is 13 amino acids. The CDR3 bases are TGTGCCATCAGTGAGTCGGGAACAGATACGCAGTATTTT. Protein: CAISESGTDTQYF.

The chain employs TRBV20-1 and TRBJ1-6, with D possibly being TRBD1 (6 bases). Trimming shortened V by 6 bases and J by 10 bases, and 16 bases separated the two germline ends. This CDR3 is built from 13 residues. Germline values: CDR1 DFQATT, CDR2 SNEGSKA (reference sequence). The CDR3 protein is CSAWKDRFSPLHF. The CDR3 nucleotides are TGCAGTGCCTGGAAGGACAGATTCTCACCCCTCCACTTT.

This clonotype was counted only a few times. The V and J genes are TRBV28 and TRBJ2-1; no clear D gene. Germline-derived CDR1 and CDR2 are MDHEN and SYDVKM. The V and J ends lost 6 bases and 0 bases respectively, with 9 bases between them. The CDR3 runs to 14 residues. CDR3 sequence (DNA): TGTGCCAGCAGGCTGAGGAGCTCCTACAATGAGCAGTTCTTC. It encodes CASRLRSSYNEQFF.

The chain carries TRBV4-1 and TRBJ2-7; D uncertain. The CDR3 is 13 amino acids. The V end lost 1 base, the J end lost 4 bases, and 8 bases lay between the germline ends. Germline CDR1 reads MGHRA; CDR2 reads YSYEKL. The DNA of the CDR3 is TGCGCCAGCAGCCAAGCGCACTTTTACGAGCAGTACTTC. This translates into CASSQAHFYEQYF.

The chain joins TRBV7-2 to TRBJ2-2, with 8 bases identical to TRBD2. Per germline, CDR1 SGHTA and CDR2 FQGNSA. The CDR3 runs to 15 residues. Trimming took 5 bases from V and 2 from J; bases not matched to a gene: 4. The CDR3 region has the DNA TGTGCCAGCAGCCGACTAGCGCGAAACACCGGGGAGCTGTTTTTT. The encoded protein is CASSRLARNTGELFF.